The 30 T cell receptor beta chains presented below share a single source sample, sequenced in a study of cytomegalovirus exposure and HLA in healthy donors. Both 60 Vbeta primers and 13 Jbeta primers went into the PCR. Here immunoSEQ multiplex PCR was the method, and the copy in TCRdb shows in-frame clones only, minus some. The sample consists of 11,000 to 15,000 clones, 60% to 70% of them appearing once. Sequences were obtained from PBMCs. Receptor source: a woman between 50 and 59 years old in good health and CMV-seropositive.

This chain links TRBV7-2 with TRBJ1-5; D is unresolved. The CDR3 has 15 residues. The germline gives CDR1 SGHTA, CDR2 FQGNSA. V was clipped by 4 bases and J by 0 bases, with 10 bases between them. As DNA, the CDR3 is TGTGCCAGCAGCTCCTCTCCGGGTAGCAATCAGCCCCAGCATTTT. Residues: CASSSSPGSNQPQHF.

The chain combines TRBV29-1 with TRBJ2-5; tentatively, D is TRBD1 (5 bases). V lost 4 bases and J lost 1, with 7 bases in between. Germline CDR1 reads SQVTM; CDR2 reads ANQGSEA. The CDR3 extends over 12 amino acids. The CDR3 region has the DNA TGCAGCGTTGTTAGGGGCCAAGAGACCCAGTACTTC. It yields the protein CSVVRGQETQYF.

In DNA form, the CDR3 reads TGTGCCACCAGCAAACTCGGACTAGCGGGAGTTCAGTACTTC. It translates to CATSKLGLAGVQYF. The chain uses TRBV15 and TRBJ2-4; 13 bases align to TRBD2. After removal of 4 bases from V and 11 bases from J, the junction contained 5 bases not matched to a gene. Germline V CDR1 and CDR2: LNHNV, YYDKDF (reference sequence). This CDR3 comprises 14 residues.

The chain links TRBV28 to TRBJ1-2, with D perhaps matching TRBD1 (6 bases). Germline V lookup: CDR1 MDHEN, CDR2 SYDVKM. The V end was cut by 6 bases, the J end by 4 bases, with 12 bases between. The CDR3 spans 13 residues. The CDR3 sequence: CASRTGRTYGYTF. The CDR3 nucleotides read TGTGCCAGCAGAACAGGGAGAACCTATGGCTACACCTTC.

The CDR3 nucleotides read TGCGCCAGCAGTCACGGGGTGGGGGAGCAGTACTTC. Residues: CASSHGVGEQYF. The chain uses TRBV5-1 and TRBJ2-7; the D gene is possibly TRBD2 (5 bases). This CDR3 is 12 amino acids long. Germline values: CDR1 SGHRS, CDR2 YFSETQ. V lost 5 bases and J 7 bases, leaving 13 bases between the germline ends.

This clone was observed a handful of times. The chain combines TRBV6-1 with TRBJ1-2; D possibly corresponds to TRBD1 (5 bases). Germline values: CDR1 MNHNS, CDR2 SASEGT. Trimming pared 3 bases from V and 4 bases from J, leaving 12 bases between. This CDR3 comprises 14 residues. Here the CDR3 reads CASSEKGRGYGYTF. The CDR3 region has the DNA TGTGCCAGCAGTGAGAAGGGTAGGGGCTATGGCTACACCTTC.

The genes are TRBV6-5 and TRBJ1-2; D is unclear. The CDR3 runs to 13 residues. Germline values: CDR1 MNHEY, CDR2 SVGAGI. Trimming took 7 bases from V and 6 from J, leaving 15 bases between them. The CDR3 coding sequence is TGTGCCAGCAACCCGTCCCTCGGGGATGGCTACACCTTC. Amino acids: CASNPSLGDGYTF.

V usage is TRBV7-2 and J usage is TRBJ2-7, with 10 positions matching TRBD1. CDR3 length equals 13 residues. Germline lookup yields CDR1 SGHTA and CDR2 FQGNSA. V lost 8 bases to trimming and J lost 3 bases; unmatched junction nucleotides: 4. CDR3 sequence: CASGRTGGYEQYF. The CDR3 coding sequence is TGTGCCAGCGGGAGGACAGGGGGCTACGAGCAGTACTTC.

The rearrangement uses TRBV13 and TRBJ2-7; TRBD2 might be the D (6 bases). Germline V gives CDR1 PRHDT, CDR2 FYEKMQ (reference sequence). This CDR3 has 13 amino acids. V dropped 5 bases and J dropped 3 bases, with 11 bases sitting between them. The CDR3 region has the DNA TGTGCCAGCAGCCCCGGGACTGTCTACGAGCAGTACTTC. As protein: CASSPGTVYEQYF.

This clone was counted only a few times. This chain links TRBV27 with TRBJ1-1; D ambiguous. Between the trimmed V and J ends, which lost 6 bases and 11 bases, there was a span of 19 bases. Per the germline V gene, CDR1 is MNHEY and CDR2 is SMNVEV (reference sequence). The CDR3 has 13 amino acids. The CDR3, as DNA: TGTGCCAGCAGACCCAGCGGGGTCGATCGGGCTTTCTTT. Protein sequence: CASRPSGVDRAFF.

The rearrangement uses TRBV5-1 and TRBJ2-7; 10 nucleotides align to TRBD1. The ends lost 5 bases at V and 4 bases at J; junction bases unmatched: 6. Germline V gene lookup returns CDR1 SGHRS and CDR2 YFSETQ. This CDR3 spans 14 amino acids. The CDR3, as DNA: TGCGCCAGCAGACGGGACAGGGGTGATTACGAGCAGTACTTC. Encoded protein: CASRRDRGDYEQYF.

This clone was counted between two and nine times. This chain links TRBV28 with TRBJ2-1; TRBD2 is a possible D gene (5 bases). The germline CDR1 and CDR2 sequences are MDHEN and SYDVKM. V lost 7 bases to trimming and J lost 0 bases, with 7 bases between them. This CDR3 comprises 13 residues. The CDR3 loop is CASITSSYNEQFF. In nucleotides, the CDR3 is TGTGCCAGCATTACTAGCTCCTACAATGAGCAGTTCTTC.

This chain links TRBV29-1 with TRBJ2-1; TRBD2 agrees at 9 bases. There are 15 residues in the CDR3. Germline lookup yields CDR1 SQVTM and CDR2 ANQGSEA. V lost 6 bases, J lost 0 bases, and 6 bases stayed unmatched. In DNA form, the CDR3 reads TGCAGCGTGAGGACTAGCGCGAGCTCCTACAATGAGCAGTTCTTC. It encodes CSVRTSASSYNEQFF.

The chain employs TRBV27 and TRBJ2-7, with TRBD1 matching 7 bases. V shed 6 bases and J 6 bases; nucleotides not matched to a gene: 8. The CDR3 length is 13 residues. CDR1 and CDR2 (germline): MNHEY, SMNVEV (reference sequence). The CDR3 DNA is TGTGCCAGCAGGTCGGACAGGTCGTTCGAGCAGTACTTC. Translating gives CASRSDRSFEQYF.

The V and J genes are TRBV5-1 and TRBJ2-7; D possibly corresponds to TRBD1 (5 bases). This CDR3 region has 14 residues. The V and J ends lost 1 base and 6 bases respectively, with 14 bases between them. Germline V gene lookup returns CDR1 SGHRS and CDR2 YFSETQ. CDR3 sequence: CASSLSQGLSEQYF. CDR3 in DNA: TGCGCCAGCAGCTTGTCCCAGGGCCTCTCCGAGCAGTACTTC. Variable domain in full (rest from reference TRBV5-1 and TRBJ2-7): KAGVTQTPRYLIKTRGQQVTLSCSPISGHRSVSWYQQTPGQGLQFLFEYFSETQRNKGNFPGRFSGRQFSNSRSEMNVSTLELGDSALYLCASSLSQGLSEQYFGPGTRLTVT.

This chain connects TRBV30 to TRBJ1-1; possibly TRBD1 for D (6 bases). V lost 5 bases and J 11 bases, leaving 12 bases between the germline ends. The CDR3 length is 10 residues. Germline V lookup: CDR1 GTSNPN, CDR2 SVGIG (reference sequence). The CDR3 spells CAWGGPRAFF. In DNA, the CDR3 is TGTGCCTGGGGGGGCCCGAGGGCTTTCTTT.

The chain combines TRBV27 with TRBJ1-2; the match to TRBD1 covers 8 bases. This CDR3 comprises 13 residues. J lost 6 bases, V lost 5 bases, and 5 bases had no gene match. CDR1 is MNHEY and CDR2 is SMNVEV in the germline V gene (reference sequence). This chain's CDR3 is CASSSRQGNGYTF. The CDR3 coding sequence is TGTGCCAGCAGTAGCCGACAGGGGAATGGCTACACCTTC.

This CDR3 is CASSRDRGNNQPQHF. The CDR3 coding sequence is TGTGCCAGCAGCCGAGACAGGGGGAACAATCAGCCCCAGCATTTT. The V and J genes are TRBV7-2 and TRBJ1-5, with 9 bases that match TRBD1. The length of the CDR3 is 15 residues. Germline CDR1 and CDR2: SGHTA and FQGNSA. The ends lost 5 bases at V and 3 bases at J; junction bases unmatched: 5.

The CDR3 loop reads CAISDYSEKLFF. The CDR3 DNA is TGTGCCATCAGCGATTACAGTGAAAAACTGTTTTTT. V usage is TRBV10-3 and J usage is TRBJ1-4, with D unclear. Germline values: CDR1 ENHRY, CDR2 SYGVKD. V was shortened by 6 bases and J by 7 bases, with 9 bases between the two germline ends. The CDR3 covers 12 residues.

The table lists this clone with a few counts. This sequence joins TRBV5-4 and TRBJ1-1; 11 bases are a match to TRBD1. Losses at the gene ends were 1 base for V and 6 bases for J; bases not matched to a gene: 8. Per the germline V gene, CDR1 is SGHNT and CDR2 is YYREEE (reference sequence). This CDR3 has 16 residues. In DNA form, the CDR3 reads TGTGCCAGCAGCTTGAGAATCGGGACAGGGGGTTCTGAAGCTTTCTTT. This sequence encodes CASSLRIGTGGSEAFF.

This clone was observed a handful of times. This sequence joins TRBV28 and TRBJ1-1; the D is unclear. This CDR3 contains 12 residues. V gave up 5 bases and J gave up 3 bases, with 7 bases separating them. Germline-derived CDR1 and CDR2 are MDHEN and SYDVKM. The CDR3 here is CASSGGDTEAFF. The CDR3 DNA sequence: TGTGCCAGCAGTGGCGGGGACACTGAAGCTTTCTTT.

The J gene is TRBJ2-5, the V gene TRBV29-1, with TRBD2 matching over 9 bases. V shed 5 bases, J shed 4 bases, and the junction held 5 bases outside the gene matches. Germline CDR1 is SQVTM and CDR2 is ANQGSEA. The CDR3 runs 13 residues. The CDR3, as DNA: TGCAGCGTTTCCGGGACTAGCAGAGAGACCCAGTACTTC. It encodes CSVSGTSRETQYF.

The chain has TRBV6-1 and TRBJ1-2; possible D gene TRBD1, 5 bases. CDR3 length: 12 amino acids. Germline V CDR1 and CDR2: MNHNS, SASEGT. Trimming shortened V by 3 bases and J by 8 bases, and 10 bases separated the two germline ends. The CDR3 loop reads CASSDRQPGYTF. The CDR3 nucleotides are TGTGCCAGCAGTGACCGACAGCCCGGCTACACCTTC.

The CDR3 DNA follows: TGTGCCAGCAGGTCTCTAACCTACGAGCAGTACTTC. Its protein product is CASRSLTYEQYF. The chain recombines TRBV27 with TRBJ2-7; D gene uncertain. Trimming removed 6 bases at V and 2 bases at J, with 8 bases between. The CDR3 contains 12 residues. Germline lookup yields CDR1 MNHEY and CDR2 SMNVEV (reference sequence).

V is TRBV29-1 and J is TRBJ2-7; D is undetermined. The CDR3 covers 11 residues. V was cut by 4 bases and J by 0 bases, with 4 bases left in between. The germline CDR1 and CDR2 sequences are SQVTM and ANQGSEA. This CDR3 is CSVVISYEQYF. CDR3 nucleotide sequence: TGCAGCGTTGTCATCTCCTACGAGCAGTACTTC.

In nucleotides, the CDR3 is TGCGCCAGCAGCTTGGCATCCGCCAGTCAGCAGTACTTC. It encodes CASSLASASQQYF. The chain employs TRBV5-1 and TRBJ2-7; D ambiguous. Germline CDR1 is SGHRS and CDR2 is YFSETQ. CDR3 length: 13 residues. The ends were cut back, 0 bases at V and 8 bases at J, with 12 bases in the middle.

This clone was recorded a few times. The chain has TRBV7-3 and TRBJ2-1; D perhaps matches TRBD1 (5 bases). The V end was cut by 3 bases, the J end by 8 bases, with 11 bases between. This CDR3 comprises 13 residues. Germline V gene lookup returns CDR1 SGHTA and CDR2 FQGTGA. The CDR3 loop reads CASSFQGRDEQFF. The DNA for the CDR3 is TGTGCCAGCAGCTTTCAGGGTAGGGATGAGCAGTTCTTC.

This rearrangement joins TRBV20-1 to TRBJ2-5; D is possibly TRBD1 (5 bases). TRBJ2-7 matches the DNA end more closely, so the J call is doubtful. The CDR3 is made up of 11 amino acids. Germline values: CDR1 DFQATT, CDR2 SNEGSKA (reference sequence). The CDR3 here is CSARDNYEQYF. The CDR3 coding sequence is TGCAGTGCTAGGGACAACTACGAGCAGTACTTC.

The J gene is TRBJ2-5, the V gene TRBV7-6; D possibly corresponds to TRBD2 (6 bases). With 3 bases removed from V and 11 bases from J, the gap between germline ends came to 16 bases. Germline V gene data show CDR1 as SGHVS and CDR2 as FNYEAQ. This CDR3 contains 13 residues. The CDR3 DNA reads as TGTGCCAGCAGCTTGGCCACTAGCCTTCCACAGTACTTC. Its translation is CASSLATSLPQYF.

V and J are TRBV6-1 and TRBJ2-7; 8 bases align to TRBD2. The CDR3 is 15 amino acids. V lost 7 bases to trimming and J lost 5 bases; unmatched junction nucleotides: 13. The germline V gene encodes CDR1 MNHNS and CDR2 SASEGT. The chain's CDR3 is CASTRAGAPTNEQYF. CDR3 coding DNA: TGTGCCAGCACTCGAGCGGGAGCCCCTACGAACGAGCAGTACTTC.